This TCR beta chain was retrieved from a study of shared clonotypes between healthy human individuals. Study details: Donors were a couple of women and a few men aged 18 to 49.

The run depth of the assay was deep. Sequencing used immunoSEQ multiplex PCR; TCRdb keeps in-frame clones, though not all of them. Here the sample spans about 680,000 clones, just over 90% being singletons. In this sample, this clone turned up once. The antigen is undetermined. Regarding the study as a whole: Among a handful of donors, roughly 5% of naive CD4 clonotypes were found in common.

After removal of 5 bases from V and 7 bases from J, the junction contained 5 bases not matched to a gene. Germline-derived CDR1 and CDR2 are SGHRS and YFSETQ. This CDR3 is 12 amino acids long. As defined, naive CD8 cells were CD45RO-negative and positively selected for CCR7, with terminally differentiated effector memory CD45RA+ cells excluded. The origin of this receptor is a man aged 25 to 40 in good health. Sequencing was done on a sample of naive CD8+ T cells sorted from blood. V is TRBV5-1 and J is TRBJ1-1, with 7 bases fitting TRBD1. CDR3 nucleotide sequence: TGCGCCAGCAGAACAGGGGCAGGTGAAGCTTTCTTT. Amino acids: CASRTGAGEAFF.